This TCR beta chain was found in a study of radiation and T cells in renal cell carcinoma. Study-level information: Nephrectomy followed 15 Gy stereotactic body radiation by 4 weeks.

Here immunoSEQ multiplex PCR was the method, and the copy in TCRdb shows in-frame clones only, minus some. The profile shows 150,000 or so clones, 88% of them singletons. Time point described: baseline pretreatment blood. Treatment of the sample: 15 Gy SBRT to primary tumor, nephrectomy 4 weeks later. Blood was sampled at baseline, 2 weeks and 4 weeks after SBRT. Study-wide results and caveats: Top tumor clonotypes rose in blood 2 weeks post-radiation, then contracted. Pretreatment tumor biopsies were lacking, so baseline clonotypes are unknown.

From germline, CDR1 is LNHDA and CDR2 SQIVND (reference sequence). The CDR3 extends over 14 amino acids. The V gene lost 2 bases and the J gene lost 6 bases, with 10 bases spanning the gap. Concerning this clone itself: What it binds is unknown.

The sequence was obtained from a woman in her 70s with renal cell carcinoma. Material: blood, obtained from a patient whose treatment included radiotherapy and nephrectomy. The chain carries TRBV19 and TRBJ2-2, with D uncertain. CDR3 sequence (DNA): TGTGCCAGTAGTATAATCCGAGGCCCCGGGGAGCTGTTTTTT. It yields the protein CASSIIRGPGELFF.